This T cell receptor (beta chain) emerged from a study of T cell responses to AZD1222 COVID-19 vaccine. Turning to the study itself: Pooling covered second doses at about 4 or about 12 weeks.

A word on this clone: Antigen specificity is unknown.

Findings and caveats of the study: Only a handful of AZD1222 recipients tested seropositive at baseline. An increase in Spike-specific TCR breadth and depth was observed after two AZD1222 doses. Clonal diversity may have been underestimated in mostly white British donors.

The CDR3 consists of 16 residues. With 5 bases clipped from V and 3 bases from J, the junction kept 10 bases outside the gene matches. Germline lookup yields CDR1 LNHDA and CDR2 SQIVND (reference sequence). This table comes from immunoSEQ multiplex PCR, and its TCRdb copy is limited to in-frame clones, with some not included. The sample records about 120,000 clones, approximately 93% being singletons. Sequenced material: peripheral blood, taken on day 0 of AZD1222 vaccination. J is TRBJ1-5 and V is TRBV19; 7 positions agree with TRBD1. The sequence came from an adult in good health. The CDR3 DNA sequence: TGTGCCAGTAGTCCGGGGACAGACCTTGACAATCAGCCCCAGCATTTT. Protein product: CASSPGTDLDNQPQHF.